This T cell receptor (beta chain) was recorded in a study of blood T cell repertoires in COVID-19. Study context: The United States, Italy and Spain were the sources of the acute and convalescent COVID-19 samples. PBMCs, B-cell-depleted T cells, or T cells were the source of the cDNA or gDNA that made up the material.

Per the original methods: Using reference gene primer amplification, nucleated cell counts were estimated. Generated by immunoSEQ multiplex PCR, the TCRdb table keeps only in-frame clones and is missing some. V and J calls and clone size follow that table, whereas D and trimming were derived from the DNA. This table has 150,000 to 200,000 clones, 80% to 90% appearing once. The receptor's source is a man between 18 and 29 years old who had recovered from COVID-19. Sequenced sample: peripheral blood.

CDR3 sequence (DNA): TGTGCCAGCAGCCAAGGGCAGCCAGGGGAATACGTCTACACCTTC. Translated: CASSQGQPGEYVYTF. V and J are TRBV14 and TRBJ1-2; perhaps TRBD1 as D (6 bases). Germline CDR1 SGHDN, CDR2 FVKESK. The CDR3 runs to 15 residues. V gave up 1 base and J gave up 10 bases, with 19 bases separating them.